The clone carrying this T cell receptor beta chain was observed a handful of times. Its specificity is not known. V was clipped by 2 bases and J by 1 base, with 11 bases between them. The CDR3 is 14 residues long. Germline lookup yields CDR1 DFQATT and CDR2 SNEGSKA (reference sequence). This entry belongs to a study of identical twins. Carrying unique molecular identifiers, the cDNA also gained a universal primer site through template switching. TCRdb analysed the 5' RACE reads with MiXCR anew, one entry per CDR3 protein. The sample has a few hundred thousand distinct CDR3 sequences; about 10% are singletons. Study-wide results and limits: While abundant cord blood beta clonotypes carried fewer insertions, memory repertoires showed no such pattern. The models gave estimates that fell short of the out-of-frame TCR alpha sharing seen in monozygotic twins.

Sequencing used naive T cells sorted from blood. The J gene is TRBJ2-5, the V gene TRBV20-1; D gene uncertain. The source is a woman aged 45 to 65 in good health. The CDR3 coding sequence is TGCAGTGCTAGACCGGCAGCCCCCCAAGAGACCCAGTACTTC. Protein sequence: CSARPAAPQETQYF.